The 32 T cell receptor beta chains given below trace back to one sample, sequenced in a study of CD8+CD57+ T cells in acquired aplastic anemia. Both TCR beta VDJ combination and CDR3 sequence profiling were carried out. Genomic DNA was the template for this profiling. TCRdb used MiXCR to reprocess the reads, holding one entry per CDR3 protein. The repertoire holds about 270,000 distinct CDR3 sequences, with roughly 50% as singletons. Specimen: sorted CD4+, CD8+, or CD8+CD57+ T cells (not recorded which) from PBMCs. The receptors come from a human donor with severe aplastic anemia or a healthy control (not recorded which).

The J gene is TRBJ1-2, the V gene TRBV12-3 or TRBV12-4; D call uncertain. Trimming shortened V by 0 bases and J by 4 bases, and 21 bases separated the two germline ends. The CDR3 extends over 18 amino acids. The CDR3: CASSLARSGLVKTYGYTF. The CDR3 nucleotides are TGTGCCAGCAGTTTAGCGCGGTCCGGCCTAGTGAAAACCTATGGCTACACCTTC.

This clonotype was seen a handful of times. This sequence joins TRBV7-2 and TRBJ2-1; D not certain. V lost 6 bases and J lost 16, with 19 bases in between. Looked up from germline, CDR1 is SGHTA and CDR2 is FQGNSA. This CDR3 region has 12 residues. CDR3 bases: TGTGCCAGCAGTTTAAAGCCAGTTATCCAATTCTTC. Protein sequence: CASSLKPVIQFF.

This clonotype was picked up one time. The V and J genes are TRBV7-6 and TRBJ1-4; D remains ambiguous. The CDR3 contains 15 residues. Trimming took off 0 bases at V and 5 bases at J, with 10 bases between the two ends. Germline CDR1 and CDR2: SGHVS and FNYEAQ. The CDR3 is CASSLALGHNEKLFF. The CDR3 coding sequence is TGTGCCAGCAGCTTAGCGCTCGGCCACAATGAAAAACTGTTTTTT.

The gene calls are TRBV7-4 and TRBJ2-5; 10 positions agree with TRBD2. This CDR3 has 17 amino acids. Germline CDR1 and CDR2: SGHVT and SQSDAQ. The ends lost 2 bases at V and 7 bases at J; junction bases unmatched: 13. CDR3: CASSLFSSSGGQGTQYF. The CDR3 bases are TGTGCCAGCAGCTTATTCTCGAGTAGCGGGGGGCAGGGGACCCAGTACTTC. The full variable domain, with the rest looked up from reference TRBV7-4 and TRBJ2-5, is GAGVSQSPRYKVAKRGRDVALRCDSISGHVTLYWYRQTLGQGSEVLTYSQSDAQRDKSGRPSGRFSAERPERSVSTLKIQRTEQGDSAVYLCASSLFSSSGGQGTQYFGPGTRLLVL.

This clonotype was seen once. The rearrangement joins TRBV29-1 to TRBJ2-3, with no clear D. Trimming pared 0 bases from V and 0 bases from J, leaving 13 bases between. The CDR3 contains 16 residues. Germline CDR1 SQVTM, CDR2 ANQGSEA. CDR3: CSVEDTATTSTDTQYF. The CDR3 DNA reads as TGCAGCGTTGAAGATACAGCCACTACTAGCACAGATACGCAGTATTTT.

V and J are TRBV12-3 or TRBV12-4 and TRBJ1-4, with D tentatively TRBD1 (5 bases). The CDR3 loop spans 14 amino acids. With 3 bases removed from V and 8 bases from J, the gap between germline ends came to 13 bases. In DNA, the CDR3 is TGTGCCAGCAGTTTTGGCAGGGTGGAGGAAAAACTGTTTTTT. Encoded protein: CASSFGRVEEKLFF.

This clonotype was counted a few times. The gene calls are TRBV18 and TRBJ1-3; no clear D. With 3 bases removed from V and 11 bases from J, the gap between germline ends came to 14 bases. Germline V gene sequence: CDR1 KGHSH, CDR2 LQKENI. The length of the CDR3 is 13 residues. The CDR3 region has the DNA TGTGCCAGCTCACCTAACCATCAGCGCGCCATATATTTT. This codes for CASSPNHQRAIYF.

This clonotype has a count of ten or more. The chain joins TRBV3-1 to TRBJ1-5; D is uncertain. The germline V and J ends were trimmed by 4 bases and 7 bases, with 14 bases remaining between them. CDR1 and CDR2 (germline): LGHDT, YNNKEL (reference sequence). The CDR3 consists of 14 residues. The CDR3 DNA reads TGTGCCAGCAGCCTCCCTGGGGTGGAACAGCCCCAGCATTTT. As protein: CASSLPGVEQPQHF. Filled out from reference TRBV3-1 and TRBJ1-5, the complete variable domain reads DTAVSQTPKYLVTQMGNDKSIKCEQNLGHDTMYWYKQDSKKFLKIMFSYNNKELIINETVPNRFSPKSPDKAHLNLHINSLELGDSAVYFCASSLPGVEQPQHFGDGTRLSIL.

This clonotype was observed a few times. This chain joins TRBV29-1 and TRBJ1-5; tentative D call: TRBD1 (5 bases). Trimming pared 5 bases from V and 2 bases from J, leaving 16 bases between. This CDR3 spans 15 amino acids. Germline loops: CDR1 SQVTM, CDR2 ANQGSEA. CDR3 region: CSVSEGLLGNQPQHF. The CDR3 nucleotides read TGCAGCGTTTCGGAGGGGCTGTTGGGCAATCAGCCCCAGCATTTT.

The rearrangement uses TRBV2 and TRBJ2-1, with D tentatively TRBD2 (5 bases). The germline V gene has CDR1 SNHLY and CDR2 FYNNEI. The CDR3 runs 15 residues. The ends were cut back, 2 bases at V and 5 bases at J, with 13 bases in the middle. For the CDR3, the DNA is TGTGCCAGCAGTGAAAGGCGGGCGTCCCACAATGAGCAGTTCTTC. Amino acid sequence: CASSERRASHNEQFF.

Regarding this clonotype: This may come from a read error, since a much larger clone is one base off. The gene calls are TRBV6-1 and TRBJ1-3, with 7 nucleotides matching TRBD1. From germline, CDR1 is MNHNS and CDR2 SASEGT. This CDR3 is built from 14 residues. The CDR3 region has the DNA TGTGCCTGCAGTCTCGACAGGGATGGAAACACCATATATTTT. It yields the protein CACSLDRDGNTIYF.

This chain uses TRBV20-1 with TRBJ1-2, with a weak D call TRBD1 (6 bases). The germline CDR1 and CDR2 sequences are DFQATT and SNEGSKA (reference sequence). V was trimmed by 6 bases and J by 6 bases, leaving 20 bases between them. This CDR3 is 14 amino acids long. The CDR3 nucleotides are TGCAGTGCACCGCGGGGGGGCGTTGACAATGGCTACACCTTC. Residues: CSAPRGGVDNGYTF.

The chain's CDR3 is CASSLGGRINSPLHF. CDR3 sequence (DNA): TGTGCCAGCAGCTTGGGGGGGAGAATTAATTCACCCCTCCACTTT. The chain recombines TRBV7-7 with TRBJ1-6, with a tentative D call TRBD1 (5 bases). The ends were cut back, 3 bases at V and 6 bases at J, with 12 bases in the middle. The CDR3 has 15 amino acids. Per germline, CDR1 SSHAT and CDR2 FNYEAQ (reference sequence).

The table lists this clonotype with many counts. The chain uses TRBV5-1 and TRBJ1-4; the D gene is possibly TRBD1 (6 bases). The CDR3 has 16 amino acids. Germline V lookup: CDR1 SGHRS, CDR2 YFSETQ. The V end was cut by 4 bases, the J end by 5 bases, with 18 bases between. The CDR3 spells CASSQGTRLANEKLFF. CDR3 nucleotides: TGCGCCAGCAGCCAGGGGACCAGACTAGCAAATGAAAAACTGTTTTTT.

The CDR3 DNA follows: TGTGCCAGCAGCCCACCGTACCAAGAGACCCAGTACTTC. Its protein is CASSPPYQETQYF. The chain has TRBV9 and TRBJ2-5; D uncertain. The CDR3 runs to 13 residues. Germline CDR1 reads SGDLS; CDR2 reads YYNGEE. Trimming left V 4 bases short and J 0 bases short, with 7 bases between. The full variable domain, completed using reference TRBV9 and TRBJ2-5, is DSGVTQTPKHLITATGQRVTLRCSPRSGDLSVYWYQQSLDQGLQFLIQYYNGEERAKGNILERFSAQQFPDLHSELNLSSLELGDSALYFCASSPPYQETQYFGPGTRLLVL.

This clonotype was counted ten times or more. The chain employs TRBV28 and TRBJ1-5; D gene uncertain. V lost 5 bases and J lost 2, with 16 bases in between. The CDR3 runs to 16 residues. The germline V gene encodes CDR1 MDHEN and CDR2 SYDVKM. The CDR3 nucleotides read TGTGCCAGCAGTCCTCCGGTGGGTTTCGGCAATCAGCCCCAGCATTTT. Translating gives CASSPPVGFGNQPQHF.

This clonotype was recorded many times. The rearrangement joins TRBV11-3 to TRBJ2-1, with D perhaps matching TRBD1 or TRBD2 (5 bases each). The CDR3 consists of 16 residues. Germline V lookup: CDR1 SGHNT, CDR2 YENEEA. V was clipped by 5 bases and J by 2 bases, with 16 bases between them. This CDR3 reads CASSKGPSTPYNEQFF. The CDR3 DNA reads TGTGCCAGCAGCAAGGGACCGAGCACCCCCTACAATGAGCAGTTCTTC.

This chain connects TRBV29-1 to TRBJ1-2; weak D call: TRBD1 (5 bases). Trimming pared 0 bases from V and 8 bases from J, leaving 16 bases between. The CDR3 is made up of 14 amino acids. The germline CDR1 and CDR2 sequences are SQVTM and ANQGSEA. The CDR3 DNA reads TGCAGCGTTGAAGATGGAGGGGAGGGTAAGGGCTACACCTTC. Amino acid sequence: CSVEDGGEGKGYTF.

In this sample, this clonotype turned up once. The V and J genes are TRBV29-1 and TRBJ2-7; TRBD1 might be the D (6 bases). Per the germline V gene, CDR1 is SQVTM and CDR2 is ANQGSEA. V lost 6 bases to trimming and J lost 0 bases, with 12 bases between them. There are 13 residues in the CDR3. CDR3 residues: CSVPRGSSYEQYF. The CDR3 DNA is TGCAGCGTACCCAGGGGAAGCTCCTACGAGCAGTACTTC.

Only one count was recorded for this clonotype. V and J are TRBV11-2 and TRBJ2-3; 7 nucleotides agree with TRBD1. The CDR3 contains 15 residues. V lost 3 bases and J lost 2; bases outside the gene matches: 5. Germline CDR1 and CDR2: SGHAT and FQNNGV. The DNA of the CDR3 is TGTGCCAGCAGCTTCGGGACAGAGATCACAGATACGCAGTATTTT. This codes for CASSFGTEITDTQYF.

Only a few counts were recorded for this clonotype. The chain is built from TRBV5-1 and TRBJ1-1; D unresolved. The V end was cut by 2 bases, the J end by 8 bases, with 7 bases between. Germline CDR1 SGHRS, CDR2 YFSETQ. The CDR3 runs to 11 residues. CDR3 amino acids: CASSFRAEAFF. As DNA, the CDR3 is TGCGCCAGCAGCTTCCGGGCCGAAGCTTTCTTT.

The V gene is TRBV19, the J gene TRBJ1-1; D is perhaps TRBD1 (6 bases). Between the trimmed V and J ends, which lost 4 bases and 6 bases, there was a span of 12 bases. The germline CDR1 and CDR2 sequences are LNHDA and SQIVND (reference sequence). The CDR3 totals 13 residues. The CDR3 protein is CASSRTAQAEAFF. The CDR3 nucleotides are TGTGCCAGTAGTAGGACAGCTCAGGCTGAAGCTTTCTTT.

In its sample, this clonotype was seen many times. The chain couples TRBV14 to TRBJ1-6; no clear D gene. Germline CDR1 is SGHDN and CDR2 is FVKESK. The V end was cut by 0 bases, the J end by 9 bases, with 0 bases between. CDR3 length equals 11 residues. In nucleotides, the CDR3 is TGTGCCAGCAGCCAAGATTCACCCCTCCACTTT. This gives the protein CASSQDSPLHF.

The chain recombines TRBV7-2 with TRBJ2-7; 10 nucleotides align to TRBD1. CDR1 is SGHTA and CDR2 is FQGNSA in the germline V gene. The V segment lost 6 bases and the J segment 6 bases; nucleotides outside the gene matches: 11. The CDR3 sequence is 15 residues long. The CDR3 here is CASSPLPGQGIEQYF. The CDR3 bases are TGTGCCAGCAGTCCTCTTCCGGGACAGGGGATCGAGCAGTACTTC.

The rearrangement joins TRBV29-1 to TRBJ2-5; D is possibly TRBD2 (5 bases). The CDR3 consists of 14 residues. V was clipped by 2 bases and J by 4 bases, with 14 bases between them. Looked up from germline, CDR1 is SQVTM and CDR2 is ANQGSEA. The CDR3 loop is CSVEPIRAGETQYF. CDR3 sequence (DNA): TGCAGCGTTGAACCGATAAGGGCGGGAGAGACCCAGTACTTC.

The rearrangement uses TRBV7-8 and TRBJ2-3; TRBD1 matches 7 bases. In germline, CDR1 is SGHVS, CDR2 FQNEAQ. J was trimmed by 8 bases and V by 3 bases; bases with no gene match: 2. The CDR3 length is 12 residues. This CDR3 reads CASSLAGGTQYF. CDR3 DNA sequence: TGTGCCAGCAGCTTGGCAGGGGGTACGCAGTATTTT.

Ten or more counts support this clonotype. The V and J genes are TRBV20-1 and TRBJ2-2; no reliable D call. CDR1 and CDR2 from the germline V gene are DFQATT and SNEGSKA (reference sequence). Trimming took 3 bases from V and 4 from J, leaving 6 bases between them. The CDR3 is 12 residues long. The CDR3 region has the DNA TGCAGTGCTAGTTGGAGCACCGGGGAGCTGTTTTTT. Amino acids: CSASWSTGELFF.

J is TRBJ1-4 and V is TRBV20-1; weak D call: TRBD1 (5 bases). With 0 bases removed from V and 4 bases from J, the gap between germline ends came to 9 bases. CDR1 DFQATT and CDR2 SNEGSKA come from the germline V gene (reference sequence). The length of the CDR3 is 14 residues. CDR3 region: CSAREGAGNEKLFF. CDR3 sequence (DNA): TGCAGTGCTAGAGAAGGGGCTGGTAATGAAAAACTGTTTTTT.

The chain links TRBV7-2 to TRBJ1-2; D ambiguous. This CDR3 has 12 amino acids. Germline CDR1 SGHTA, CDR2 FQGNSA. The V gene lost 4 bases and the J gene lost 8 bases, with 11 bases spanning the gap. The chain's CDR3 is CASSSPPGGYTF. The DNA of the CDR3 is TGTGCCAGCAGCTCCCCCCCGGGGGGCTACACCTTC.

The V gene is TRBV12-3 or TRBV12-4, the J gene TRBJ1-5; no clear D gene. V was trimmed by 2 bases and J by 1 base, leaving 6 bases between them. This CDR3 has 14 amino acids. The chain's CDR3 is CASSLSMSNQPQHF. CDR3 bases: TGTGCCAGCAGTTTAAGCATGAGCAATCAGCCCCAGCATTTT.

This chain links TRBV25-1 with TRBJ2-1; D is unresolved. Germline assignment: CDR1 MGHDK and CDR2 SYGVNS. This CDR3 contains 13 residues. V lost 5 bases, J lost 7 bases, and 12 bases lay in between. The CDR3 nucleotides are TGTGCCAGCAGTCCCACTGTGGGAAATGAGCAGTTCTTC. Its translation is CASSPTVGNEQFF. Combining the CDR3 with reference TRBV25-1 and TRBJ2-1 gives the whole variable domain EADIYQTPRYLVIGTGKKITLECSQTMGHDKMYWYQQDPGMELHLIHYSYGVNSTEKGDLSSESTVSRIRTEHFPLTLESARPSHTSQYLCASSPTVGNEQFFGPGTRLTVL.

This clonotype was picked up a small number of times. This chain uses TRBV7-9 with TRBJ1-1, with D uncertain. V lost 5 bases and J lost 2, with 12 bases in between. Looked up from germline, CDR1 is SEHNR and CDR2 is FQNEAQ (reference sequence). CDR3 size: 14 residues. The CDR3 is CASSLPEGNTEAFF. The CDR3 DNA reads TGTGCCAGCAGCCTCCCAGAGGGCAACACTGAAGCTTTCTTT.